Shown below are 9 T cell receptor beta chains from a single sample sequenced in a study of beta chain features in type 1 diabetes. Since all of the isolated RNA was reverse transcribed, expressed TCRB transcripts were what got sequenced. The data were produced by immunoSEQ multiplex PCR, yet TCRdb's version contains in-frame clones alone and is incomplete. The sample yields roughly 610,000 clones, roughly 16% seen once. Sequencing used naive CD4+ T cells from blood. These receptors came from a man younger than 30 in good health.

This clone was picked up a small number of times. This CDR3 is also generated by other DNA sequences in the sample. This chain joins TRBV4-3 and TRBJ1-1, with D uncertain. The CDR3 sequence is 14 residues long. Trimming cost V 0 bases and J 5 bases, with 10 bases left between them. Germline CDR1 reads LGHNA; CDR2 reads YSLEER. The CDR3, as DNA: TGCGCCAGCAGCCAAGATCGTCGGGGTACTGAAGCTTTCTTT. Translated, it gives CASSQDRRGTEAFF.

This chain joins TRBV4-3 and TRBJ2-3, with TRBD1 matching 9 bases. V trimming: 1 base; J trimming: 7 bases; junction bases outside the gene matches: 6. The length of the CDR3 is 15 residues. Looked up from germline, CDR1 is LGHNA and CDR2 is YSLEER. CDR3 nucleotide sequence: TGCGCCAGCAGCCAAGTGGGACAGGGCTTCAATACGCAGTATTTT. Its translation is CASSQVGQGFNTQYF.

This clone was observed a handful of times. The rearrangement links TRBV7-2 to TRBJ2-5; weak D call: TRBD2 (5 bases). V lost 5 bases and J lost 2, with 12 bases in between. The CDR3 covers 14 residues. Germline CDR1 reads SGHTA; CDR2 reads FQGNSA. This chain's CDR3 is CASSHPGRQETQYF. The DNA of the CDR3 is TGTGCCAGCAGCCACCCGGGGAGACAAGAGACCCAGTACTTC.

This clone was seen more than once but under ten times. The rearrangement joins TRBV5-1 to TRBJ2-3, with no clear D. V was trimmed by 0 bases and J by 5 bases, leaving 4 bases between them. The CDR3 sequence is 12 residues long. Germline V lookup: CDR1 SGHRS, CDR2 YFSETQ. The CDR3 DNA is TGCGCCAGCAGCTTGGTTAGAGATACGCAGTATTTT. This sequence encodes CASSLVRDTQYF.

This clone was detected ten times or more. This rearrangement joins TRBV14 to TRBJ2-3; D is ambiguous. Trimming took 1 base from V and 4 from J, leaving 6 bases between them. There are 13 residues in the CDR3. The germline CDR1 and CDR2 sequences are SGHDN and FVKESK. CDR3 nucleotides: TGTGCCAGCAGCCAAGTGAGAGCAGATACGCAGTATTTT. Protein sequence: CASSQVRADTQYF.

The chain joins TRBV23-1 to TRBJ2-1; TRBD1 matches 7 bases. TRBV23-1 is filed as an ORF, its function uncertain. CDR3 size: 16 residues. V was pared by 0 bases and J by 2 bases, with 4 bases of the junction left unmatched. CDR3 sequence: CASSQSDRATYNEQFF. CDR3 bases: TGCGCCAGCAGTCAATCTGACAGGGCCACCTACAATGAGCAGTTCTTC.

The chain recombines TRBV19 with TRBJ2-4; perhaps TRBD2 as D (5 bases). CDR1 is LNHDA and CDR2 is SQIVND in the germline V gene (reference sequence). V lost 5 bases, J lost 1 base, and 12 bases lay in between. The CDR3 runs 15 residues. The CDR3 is CASSPQTNAKNIQYF. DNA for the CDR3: TGTGCCAGTAGTCCCCAGACTAACGCCAAAAACATTCAGTACTTC.

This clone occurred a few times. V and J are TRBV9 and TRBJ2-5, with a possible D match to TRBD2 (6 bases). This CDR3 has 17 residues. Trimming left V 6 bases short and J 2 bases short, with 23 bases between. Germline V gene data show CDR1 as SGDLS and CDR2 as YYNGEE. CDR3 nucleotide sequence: TGTGCCAGCAACATGCAGAGAGGAGGGAAGTATCAAGAGACCCAGTACTTC. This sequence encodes CASNMQRGGKYQETQYF. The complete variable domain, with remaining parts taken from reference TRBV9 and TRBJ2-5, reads DSGVTQTPKHLITATGQRVTLRCSPRSGDLSVYWYQQSLDQGLQFLIQYYNGEERAKGNILERFSAQQFPDLHSELNLSSLELGDSALYFCASNMQRGGKYQETQYFGPGTRLLVL.

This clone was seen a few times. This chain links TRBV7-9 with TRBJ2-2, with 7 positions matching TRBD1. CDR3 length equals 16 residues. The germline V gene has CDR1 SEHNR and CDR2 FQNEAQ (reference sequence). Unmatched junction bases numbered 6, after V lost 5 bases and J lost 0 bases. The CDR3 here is CASSPIGTANTGELFF. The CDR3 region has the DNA TGTGCCAGCAGCCCAATCGGGACAGCGAACACCGGGGAGCTGTTTTTT.